The 26 T cell receptor beta chains below all came from one sample that was sequenced in a study of regulatory T cells in long-lasting Graves disease (dated by TCRdb to the early 2020s). The time point label on this specimen signifies: newly diagnosed GD, antithyroid drugs for less than 3 months. For both TCR sequencing and RNA sequencing, RNA was extracted from PBMCs using TRIzol. Libraries were prepared through multiplex PCR. TCRdb lists the instrument as Illumina HiSeq 4000. iRepertoire HTBI primers and Arm-PCR amplification of CDR3 regions were used to construct TCR beta libraries. In TCRdb, the public reads were trimmed at Q25 with fastp and aligned with MiXCR, with productive beta chains retained. CDR3 protein sequences are deduplicated, and each keeps its most common genes and DNA. The sample yields about 540,000 distinct CDR3 sequences; approximately 15% were counted once. The ten largest make up about 10% of the sample.

These same records also appear under a second study, on T cells in Graves' hyperthyroidism and ophthalmopathy.

Sequenced material: peripheral blood mononuclear cells (PBMCs), taken at new diagnosis, from a patient treated with antithyroid drugs. These receptors came from a man aged 25-40 years with Graves disease. Donor details come from another sample of the same person, matched by shared clones.

The chain couples TRBV30 to TRBJ2-6; unclear D gene. Deletions cut 1 base from V and 3 bases from J, with 10 bases between. Per the germline V gene, CDR1 is GTSNPN and CDR2 is SVGIG (reference sequence). The CDR3 is 15 residues long. Here the CDR3 reads CAWSAYNFGANVLTF. CDR3 coding DNA: TGTGCCTGGAGTGCTTACAACTTTGGGGCCAACGTCCTGACTTTC.

This clonotype was counted at least ten times. V gene TRBV11-2 combines with J gene TRBJ2-2; 12 nucleotides align to TRBD2. Germline trimming cut 5 bases from V and 7 bases from J; bases unmatched to any gene: 5. The germline V gene has CDR1 SGHAT and CDR2 FQNNGV. This CDR3 has 15 residues. The CDR3 DNA follows: TGTGCCAGCAGCCCTGGACTAGCGGGAAACGGGGAGCTGTTTTTT. It translates to CASSPGLAGNGELFF.

This clonotype showed up many times. The CDR3: CASSYWTDPLSYNEQFF. CDR3 nucleotide sequence: TGTGCCAGCAGTTACTGGACGGACCCCCTATCCTACAATGAGCAGTTCTTC. This rearrangement joins TRBV6-2 or TRBV6-3 to TRBJ2-1; D unresolved. Trimming stripped 1 base from V and 1 base from J, with 14 bases between. The germline gives CDR1 MNHEY, CDR2 SVGEGT. The CDR3 consists of 17 residues.

Ten or more counts support this clonotype. This rearrangement joins TRBV29-1 to TRBJ2-2; D is unresolved. Per germline, CDR1 SQVTM and CDR2 ANQGSEA. The CDR3 contains 12 residues. Deletions cut 3 bases from V and 4 bases from J, with 6 bases between. The CDR3 DNA sequence: TGCAGCGTTGACAGTATCACCGGGGAGCTGTTTTTT. Its translation is CSVDSITGELFF.

This clonotype appeared many times. This chain uses TRBV19 with TRBJ2-7; 11 bases align to TRBD1. Germline CDR1 reads LNHDA; CDR2 reads SQIVND (reference sequence). The J segment lost 0 bases and the V segment lost 7 bases, leaving 8 bases of the junction unmatched. The CDR3 runs 16 residues. CDR3 coding DNA: TGTGCCAGTACCAATTGGACAGGGGGCTTCTCCTACGAGCAGTACTTC. It translates to CASTNWTGGFSYEQYF.

This clonotype occurred a few times. The V call is TRBV7-9, the J call TRBJ2-3; 12 bases agree with TRBD2. The V gene end was trimmed by 3 bases and the J gene end by 8 bases; junction bases not matched to a gene: 3. The CDR3 contains 14 residues. Looked up from germline, CDR1 is SEHNR and CDR2 is FQNEAQ (reference sequence). For the CDR3, the DNA is TGTGCCAGCAGCTTTCTAGCGGGAGGGCCTACGCAGTATTTT. It encodes CASSFLAGGPTQYF.

This clonotype was found many times. The gene calls are TRBV12-3 or TRBV12-4 and TRBJ2-7; 8 positions match TRBD2. The CDR3 contains 16 residues. V gave up 0 bases and J gave up 6 bases; unmatched junction bases: 10. The CDR3 spells CASSLARVGLGFEQYF. Written as DNA, the CDR3 is TGTGCCAGCAGTTTAGCGCGAGTGGGACTAGGTTTCGAGCAGTACTTC.

Regarding this clonotype: This may come from a read error, since a much larger clone is one base off. This sequence joins TRBV4-1 and TRBJ2-7; D may correspond to TRBD1 or TRBD2 (6 bases each). This CDR3 has 14 residues. Germline CDR1 reads MGHRA; CDR2 reads YSYEKL. The CDR3 reads CATSQGGGTYEQYF. The CDR3 region has the DNA TGCGCCACCAGCCAAGGGGGAGGTACCTACGAGCAGTACTTC.

CDR3 sequence (DNA): TGTGCCAGCTCACCAGTCAATGAGGAGACCCAGTACTTC. This encodes CASSPVNEETQYF. This rearrangement joins TRBV18 to TRBJ2-5; D unclear. CDR1 and CDR2 (germline): KGHSH, LQKENI. This CDR3 has 13 amino acids. The V gene lost 2 bases and the J gene lost 5 bases, with 9 bases spanning the gap.

This clonotype was seen ten or more times. The rearrangement uses TRBV11-3 and TRBJ2-7; D gene uncertain. The germline CDR1 and CDR2 sequences are SGHNT and YENEEA. V was shortened by 3 bases and J by 0 bases, with 9 bases between the two germline ends. This CDR3 has 14 amino acids. The CDR3 DNA follows: TGTGCCAGCAGCTTGGACGGAAACTCCTACGAGCAGTACTTC. It is translated as CASSLDGNSYEQYF.

This clonotype was counted between two and nine times. The genes are TRBV19 and TRBJ1-1; TRBD1 is a possible D gene (5 bases). The germline gives CDR1 LNHDA, CDR2 SQIVND (reference sequence). CDR3 length equals 14 residues. V lost 7 bases, J lost 8 bases, and 20 bases lay in between. In DNA form, the CDR3 reads TGTGCCAGTACCTCCCCCGGGACCCTCTGGGAAGCTTTCTTT. Translation: CASTSPGTLWEAFF.

Regarding this clonotype: At one end the junction does not follow the germline gene, possibly because of a read error. The chain carries TRBV20-1 and TRBJ1-5; D might be TRBD1 (6 bases). Germline-derived CDR1 and CDR2 are DFQATT and SNEGSKA (reference sequence). The CDR3 is 16 amino acids. The CDR3 bases are TGCGGTGCTAGCCCGCTTGGGGGGCTCAGCAATCAGCCCCAGCATTTT. Amino acids: CGASPLGGLSNQPQHF.

About this clonotype itself: A much larger clone lies a single base off, so this may be a read error. This chain uses TRBV5-1 with TRBJ1-5, with 9 bases aligning to TRBD1. This CDR3 has 13 residues. Germline assignment: CDR1 SGHRS and CDR2 YFSETQ. CDR3: CASSLDRGQSQHF. In DNA, the CDR3 is TGCGCCAGCAGCCTGGACAGGGGTCAGTCCCAGCATTTT.

This clonotype was counted at least ten times. The chain recombines TRBV6-1 with TRBJ2-1; TRBD1 agrees at 7 bases. Germline V CDR1 and CDR2: MNHNS, SASEGT. The V segment lost 5 bases and the J segment 12 bases; nucleotides outside the gene matches: 10. This CDR3 is built from 13 residues. CDR3 amino acids: CASSRKGATVQFF. CDR3 nucleotide sequence: TGTGCCAGCAGTCGTAAGGGGGCAACGGTGCAGTTCTTC.

This clonotype was counted between two and nine times. The chain has TRBV6-1 and TRBJ2-3; 7 bases map to TRBD1. Germline V gene data show CDR1 as MNHNS and CDR2 as SASEGT. The ends lost 8 bases at V and 2 bases at J; junction bases unmatched: 7. The CDR3 has 14 amino acids. The CDR3 is CASGADRITDTQYF. In nucleotides, the CDR3 is TGTGCCAGCGGGGCGGACAGGATCACAGATACGCAGTATTTT.

This clonotype was observed a handful of times. The V and J genes are TRBV19 and TRBJ1-3, with D possibly being TRBD1 (5 bases). Germline CDR1 LNHDA, CDR2 SQIVND (reference sequence). V was shortened by 5 bases and J by 8 bases, with 16 bases between the two germline ends. The CDR3 is 14 residues long. For the CDR3, the DNA is TGTGCCAGTAGTCGCTCAGGCGGAGGGGACACCATATATTTT. Protein sequence: CASSRSGGGDTIYF.

This rearrangement joins TRBV18 to TRBJ1-6, with D maybe TRBD1 (5 bases). CDR1 is KGHSH, CDR2 LQKENI, per germline. V dropped 5 bases and J dropped 8 bases, with 22 bases sitting between them. CDR3 length: 17 amino acids. In DNA, the CDR3 is TGTGCCAGCTCATCCTTATACGCCAGGGTTGAAGATTCACCCCTCCACTTT. Translating it yields CASSSLYARVEDSPLHF.

The chain is built from TRBV29-1 and TRBJ1-2; D remains unclear. Between the trimmed V and J ends, which lost 4 bases and 4 bases, there was a span of 19 bases. This CDR3 region has 15 residues. Germline CDR1 is SQVTM and CDR2 is ANQGSEA. CDR3 amino acids: CSVVLVAGIFYGYTF. The CDR3 nucleotides read TGCAGCGTTGTATTGGTGGCAGGAATATTCTATGGCTACACCTTC. The full variable domain, with the rest looked up from reference TRBV29-1 and TRBJ1-2, is SAVISQKPSRDICQRGTSLTIQCQVDSQVTMMFWYRQQPGQSLTLIATANQGSEATYESGFVIDKFPISRPNLTFSTLTVSNMSPEDSSIYLCSVVLVAGIFYGYTFGSGTRLTVV.

This clonotype showed up many times. The chain joins TRBV2 to TRBJ2-3; D remains ambiguous. The CDR3 runs 12 residues. Trimming removed 6 bases at V and 4 bases at J, with 8 bases between. The germline V gene encodes CDR1 SNHLY and CDR2 FYNNEI. CDR3 sequence (DNA): TGTGCCAGCAGCTTTGTCCCAGATACGCAGTATTTT. This sequence encodes CASSFVPDTQYF.

This clonotype was counted many times. The chain has TRBV29-1 and TRBJ1-2; D is undetermined. Trimming took off 2 bases at V and 4 bases at J, with 14 bases between the two ends. Germline V gene data show CDR1 as SQVTM and CDR2 as ANQGSEA. This CDR3 has 14 residues. In DNA, the CDR3 is TGCAGCGTTGAACTCCCCCCGGAGATCTATGGCTACACCTTC. Protein sequence: CSVELPPEIYGYTF.

There are a few counts of this clonotype. J is TRBJ1-4 and V is TRBV28; D gene uncertain. V lost 8 bases to trimming and J lost 10 bases, with 14 bases between them. The CDR3 contains 12 residues. The germline V gene has CDR1 MDHEN and CDR2 SYDVKM. This CDR3 reads CASYSPPGKLFF. For the CDR3, the DNA is TGTGCCAGCTATTCGCCACCTGGAAAACTGTTTTTT.

This clonotype was seen at least ten times. V gene TRBV7-8 combines with J gene TRBJ1-1; D is uncertain. V was trimmed by 8 bases and J by 1 base, leaving 5 bases between them. CDR1 and CDR2 (germline): SGHVS, FQNEAQ. The CDR3 contains 11 residues. CDR3 residues: CASQKNTEAFF. In DNA, the CDR3 is TGTGCCAGCCAAAAGAACACTGAAGCTTTCTTT.

There are a few counts of this clonotype. The chain employs TRBV29-1 and TRBJ2-4; 11 nucleotides match TRBD2. The germline V gene encodes CDR1 SQVTM and CDR2 ANQGSEA. After removal of 2 bases from V and 9 bases from J, the junction contained 9 bases not matched to a gene. This CDR3 contains 15 residues. The chain's CDR3 is CSVEIVAGGPGIQYF. In nucleotides, the CDR3 is TGCAGCGTTGAAATTGTAGCGGGAGGGCCGGGCATTCAGTACTTC.

Many counts were recorded for this clonotype. The chain links TRBV27 to TRBJ1-1, with D hard to call. Germline V gene data show CDR1 as MNHEY and CDR2 as SMNVEV (reference sequence). Deletions cut 0 bases from V and 6 bases from J, with 8 bases between. CDR3 length equals 13 residues. CDR3 coding DNA: TGTGCCAGCAGTTTATCGTACGGCGCTGAAGCTTTCTTT. This gives the protein CASSLSYGAEAFF.

This clonotype was found a few times. The chain couples TRBV19 to TRBJ1-1; TRBD1 might be the D (5 bases). The CDR3 runs to 15 residues. Deletions cut 4 bases from V and 1 base from J, with 13 bases between. Looked up from germline, CDR1 is LNHDA and CDR2 is SQIVND (reference sequence). In DNA, the CDR3 is TGTGCCAGTAGTAAGGGGATAGGGAAGAACACTGAAGCTTTCTTT. It is translated as CASSKGIGKNTEAFF.

This clonotype was seen many times. The rearrangement links TRBV6-5 to TRBJ1-1; D gene uncertain. Trimming left V 2 bases short and J 4 bases short, with 8 bases between. This CDR3 region has 13 residues. In germline, CDR1 is MNHEY, CDR2 SVGAGI. CDR3 sequence reads: CASSYRDITEAFF. CDR3 nucleotides: TGTGCCAGCAGTTACCGGGATATCACTGAAGCTTTCTTT.